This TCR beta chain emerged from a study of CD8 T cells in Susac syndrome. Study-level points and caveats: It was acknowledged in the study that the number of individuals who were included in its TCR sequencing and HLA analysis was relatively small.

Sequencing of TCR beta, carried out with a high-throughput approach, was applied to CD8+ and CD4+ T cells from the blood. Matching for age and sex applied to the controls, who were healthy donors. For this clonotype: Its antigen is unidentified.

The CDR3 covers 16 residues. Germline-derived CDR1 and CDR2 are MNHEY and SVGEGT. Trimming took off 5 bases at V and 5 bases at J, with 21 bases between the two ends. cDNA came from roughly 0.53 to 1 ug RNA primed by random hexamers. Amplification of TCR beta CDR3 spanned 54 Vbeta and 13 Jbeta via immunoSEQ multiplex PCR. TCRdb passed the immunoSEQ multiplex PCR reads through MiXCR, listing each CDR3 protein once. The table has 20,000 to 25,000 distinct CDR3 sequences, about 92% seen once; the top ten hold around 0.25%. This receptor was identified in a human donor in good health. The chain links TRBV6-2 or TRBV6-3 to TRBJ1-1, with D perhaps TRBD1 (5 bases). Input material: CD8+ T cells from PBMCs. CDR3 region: CASSNVRQGRATEAFF. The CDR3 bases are TGTGCCAGCAGTAACGTCCGGCAGGGAAGAGCGACTGAAGCTTTCTTT.